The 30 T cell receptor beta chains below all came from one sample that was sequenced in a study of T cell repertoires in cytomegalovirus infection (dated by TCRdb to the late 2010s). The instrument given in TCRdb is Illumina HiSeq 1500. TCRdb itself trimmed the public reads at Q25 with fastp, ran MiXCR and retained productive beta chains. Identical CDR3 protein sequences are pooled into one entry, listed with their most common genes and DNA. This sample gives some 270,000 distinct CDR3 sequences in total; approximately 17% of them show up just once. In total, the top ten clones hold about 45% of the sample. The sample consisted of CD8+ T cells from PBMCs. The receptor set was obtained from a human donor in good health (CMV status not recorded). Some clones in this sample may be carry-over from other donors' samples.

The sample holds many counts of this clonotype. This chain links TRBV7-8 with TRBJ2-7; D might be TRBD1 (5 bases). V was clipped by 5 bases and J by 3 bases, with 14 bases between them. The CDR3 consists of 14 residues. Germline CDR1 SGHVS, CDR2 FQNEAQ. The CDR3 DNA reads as TGTGCCAGCAGCCCGGACATCGTTGTCTACGAGCAGTACTTC. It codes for CASSPDIVVYEQYF.

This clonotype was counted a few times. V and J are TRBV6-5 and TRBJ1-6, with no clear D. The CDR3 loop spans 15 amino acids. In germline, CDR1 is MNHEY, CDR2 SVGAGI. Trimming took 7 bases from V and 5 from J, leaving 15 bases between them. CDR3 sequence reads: CASKVGRSNNSPLHF. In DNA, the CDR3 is TGTGCCAGCAAGGTCGGCAGGTCGAATAATTCACCCCTCCACTTT.

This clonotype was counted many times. Written as DNA, the CDR3 is TGTGCCAGCAGCCGGACAGGGTATAGCAATCAGCCCCAGCATTTT. As protein: CASSRTGYSNQPQHF. V usage is TRBV2 and J usage is TRBJ1-5; 8 bases match TRBD1. CDR3 length: 15 residues. V shed 6 bases and J 0 bases; nucleotides not matched to a gene: 4. The germline CDR1 and CDR2 sequences are SNHLY and FYNNEI. Full variable domain (rest looked up from reference TRBV2 and TRBJ1-5): EPEVTQTPSHQVTQMGQEVILRCVPISNHLYFYWYRQILGQKVEFLVSFYNNEISEKSEIFDDQFSVERPDGSNFTLKIRSTKLEDSAMYFCASSRTGYSNQPQHFGDGTRLSIL.

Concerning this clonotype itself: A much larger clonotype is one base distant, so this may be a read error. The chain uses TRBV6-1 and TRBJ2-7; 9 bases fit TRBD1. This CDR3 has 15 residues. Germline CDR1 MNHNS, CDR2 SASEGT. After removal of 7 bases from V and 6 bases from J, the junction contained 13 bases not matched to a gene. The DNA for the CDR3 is TGTGCCAGCATGGACGGGACAGGGTTAGAGTCCGAGCAGTACTTC. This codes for CASMDGTGLESEQYF.

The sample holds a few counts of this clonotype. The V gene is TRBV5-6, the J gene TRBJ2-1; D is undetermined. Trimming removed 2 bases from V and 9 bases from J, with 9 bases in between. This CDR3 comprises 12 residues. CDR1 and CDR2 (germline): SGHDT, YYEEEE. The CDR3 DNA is TGTGCCAGCAGCTTTGGCACCCGTGAGCAGTTCTTC. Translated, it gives CASSFGTREQFF.

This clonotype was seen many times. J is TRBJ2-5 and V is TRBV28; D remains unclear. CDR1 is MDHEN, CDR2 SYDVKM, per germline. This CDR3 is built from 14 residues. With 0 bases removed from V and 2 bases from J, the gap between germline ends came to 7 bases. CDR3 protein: CASSLWAGQETQYF. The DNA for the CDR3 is TGTGCCAGCAGTTTATGGGCAGGACAAGAGACCCAGTACTTC.

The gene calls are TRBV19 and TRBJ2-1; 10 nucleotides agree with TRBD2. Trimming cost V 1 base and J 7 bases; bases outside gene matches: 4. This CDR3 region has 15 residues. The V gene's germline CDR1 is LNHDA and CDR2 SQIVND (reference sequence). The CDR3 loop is CASSIGLAGENEQFF. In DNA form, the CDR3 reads TGTGCCAGTAGTATAGGGCTAGCGGGGGAGAATGAGCAGTTCTTC.

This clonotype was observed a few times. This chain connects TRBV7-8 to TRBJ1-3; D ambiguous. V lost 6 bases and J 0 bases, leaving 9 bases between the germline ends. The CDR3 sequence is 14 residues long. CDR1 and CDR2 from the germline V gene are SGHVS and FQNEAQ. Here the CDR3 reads CASSSRISGNTIYF. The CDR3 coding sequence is TGTGCCAGCAGTTCCAGAATCTCTGGAAACACCATATATTTT.

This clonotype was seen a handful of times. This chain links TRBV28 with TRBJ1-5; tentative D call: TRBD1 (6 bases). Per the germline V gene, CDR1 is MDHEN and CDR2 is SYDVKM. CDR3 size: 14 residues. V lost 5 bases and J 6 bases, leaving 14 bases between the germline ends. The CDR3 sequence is CASSVTGPAQPQHF. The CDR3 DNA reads TGTGCCAGCAGTGTCACAGGGCCCGCTCAGCCCCAGCATTTT.

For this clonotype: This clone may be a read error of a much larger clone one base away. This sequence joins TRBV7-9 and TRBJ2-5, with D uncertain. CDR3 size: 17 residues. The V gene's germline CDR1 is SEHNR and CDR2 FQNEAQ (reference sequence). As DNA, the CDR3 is TGTGCCGGCAGCTTAGAGATTCCCCCCCTGCTACAAGAGACCCAGTACTTC. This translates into CAGSLEIPPLLQETQYF.

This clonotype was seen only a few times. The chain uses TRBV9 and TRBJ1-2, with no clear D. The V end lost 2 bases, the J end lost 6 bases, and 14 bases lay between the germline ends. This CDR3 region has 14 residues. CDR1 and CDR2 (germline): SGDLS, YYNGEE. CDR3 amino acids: CASSVPGKEDGYTF. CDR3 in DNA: TGTGCCAGCAGCGTCCCGGGGAAGGAAGATGGCTACACCTTC.

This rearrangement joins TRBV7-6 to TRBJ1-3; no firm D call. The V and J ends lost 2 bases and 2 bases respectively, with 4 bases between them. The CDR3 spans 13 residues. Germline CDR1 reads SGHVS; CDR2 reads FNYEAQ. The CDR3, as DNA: TGTGCCAGCAGCTTAAACGCTGGAAACACCATATATTTT. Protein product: CASSLNAGNTIYF. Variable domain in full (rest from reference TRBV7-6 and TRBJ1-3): GAGVSQSPRYKVTKRGQDVALRCDPISGHVSLYWYRQALGQGPEFLTYFNYEAQQDKSGLPNDRFSAERPEGSISTLTIQRTEQRDSAMYRCASSLNAGNTIYFGEGSWLTVV.

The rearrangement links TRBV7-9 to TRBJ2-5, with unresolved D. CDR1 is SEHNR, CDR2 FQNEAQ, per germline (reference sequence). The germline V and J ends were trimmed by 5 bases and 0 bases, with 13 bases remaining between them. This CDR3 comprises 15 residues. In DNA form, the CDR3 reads TGTGCCAGCAGCCTGGGGAATTTATACCAAGAGACCCAGTACTTC. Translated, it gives CASSLGNLYQETQYF.

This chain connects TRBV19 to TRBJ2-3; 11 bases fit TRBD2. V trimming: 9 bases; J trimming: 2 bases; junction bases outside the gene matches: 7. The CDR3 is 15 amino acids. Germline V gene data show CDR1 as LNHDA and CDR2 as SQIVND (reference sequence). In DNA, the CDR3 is TGTGCCAGCAAGGGACTAGCGGACTACACAGATACGCAGTATTTT. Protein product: CASKGLADYTDTQYF. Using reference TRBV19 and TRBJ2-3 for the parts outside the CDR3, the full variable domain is DGGITQSPKYLFRKEGQNVTLSCEQNLNHDAMYWYRQDPGQGLRLIYYSQIVNDFQKGDIAEGYSVSREKKESFPLTVTSAQKNPTAFYLCASKGLADYTDTQYFGPGTRLTVL.

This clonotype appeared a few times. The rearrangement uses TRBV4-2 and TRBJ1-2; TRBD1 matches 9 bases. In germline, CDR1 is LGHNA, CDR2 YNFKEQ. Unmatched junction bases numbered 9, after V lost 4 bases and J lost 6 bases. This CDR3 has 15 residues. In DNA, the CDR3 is TGTGCCAGCAGCCTCGACAGGGGGGCGAGCGATGGCTACACCTTC. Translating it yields CASSLDRGASDGYTF.

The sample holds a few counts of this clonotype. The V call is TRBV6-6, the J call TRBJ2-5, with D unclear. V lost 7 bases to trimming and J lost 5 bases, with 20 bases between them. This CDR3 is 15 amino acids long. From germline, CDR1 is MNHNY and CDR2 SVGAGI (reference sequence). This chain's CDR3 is CASTGLLRVGETQYF. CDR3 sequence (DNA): TGTGCCAGCACGGGCCTGCTCCGGGTCGGGGAGACCCAGTACTTC.

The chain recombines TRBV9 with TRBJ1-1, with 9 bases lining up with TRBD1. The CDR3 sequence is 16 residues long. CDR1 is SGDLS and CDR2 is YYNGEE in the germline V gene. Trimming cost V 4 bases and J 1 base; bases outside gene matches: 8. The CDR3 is CASSPNPGQGNTEAFF. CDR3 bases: TGTGCCAGCAGCCCCAACCCGGGACAGGGGAACACTGAAGCTTTCTTT.

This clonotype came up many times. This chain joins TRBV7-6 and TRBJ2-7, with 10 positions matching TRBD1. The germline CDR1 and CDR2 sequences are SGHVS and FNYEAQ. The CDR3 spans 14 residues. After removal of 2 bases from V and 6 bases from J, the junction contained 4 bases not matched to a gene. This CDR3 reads CASSLWDRGGEQYF. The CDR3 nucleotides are TGTGCCAGCAGCTTATGGGACAGGGGTGGCGAGCAGTACTTC.

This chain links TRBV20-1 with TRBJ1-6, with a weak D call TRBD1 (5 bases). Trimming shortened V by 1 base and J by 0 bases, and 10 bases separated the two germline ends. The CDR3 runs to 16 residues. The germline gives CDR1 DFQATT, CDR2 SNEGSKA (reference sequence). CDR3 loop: CSARGRASSYNSPLHF. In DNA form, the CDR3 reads TGCAGTGCTAGAGGCAGGGCGAGCTCCTATAATTCACCCCTCCACTTT.

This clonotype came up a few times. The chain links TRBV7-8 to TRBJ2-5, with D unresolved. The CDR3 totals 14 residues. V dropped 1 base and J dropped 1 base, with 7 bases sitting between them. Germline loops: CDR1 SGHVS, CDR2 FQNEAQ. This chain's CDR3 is CASSLEVPQETQYF. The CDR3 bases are TGTGCCAGCAGCTTAGAAGTCCCCCAAGAGACCCAGTACTTC.

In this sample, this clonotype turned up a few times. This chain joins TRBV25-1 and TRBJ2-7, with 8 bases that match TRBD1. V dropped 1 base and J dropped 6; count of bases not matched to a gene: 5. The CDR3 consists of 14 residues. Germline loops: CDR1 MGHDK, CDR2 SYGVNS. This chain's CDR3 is CASSEWTGPSEQYF. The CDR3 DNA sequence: TGTGCCAGCAGTGAATGGACAGGGCCCTCCGAGCAGTACTTC.

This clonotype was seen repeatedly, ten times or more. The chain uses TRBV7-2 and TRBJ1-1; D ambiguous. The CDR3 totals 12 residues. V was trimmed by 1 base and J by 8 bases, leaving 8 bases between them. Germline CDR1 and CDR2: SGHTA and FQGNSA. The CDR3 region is CASSLGPYEAFF. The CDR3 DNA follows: TGTGCCAGCAGCTTAGGCCCGTACGAAGCTTTCTTT.

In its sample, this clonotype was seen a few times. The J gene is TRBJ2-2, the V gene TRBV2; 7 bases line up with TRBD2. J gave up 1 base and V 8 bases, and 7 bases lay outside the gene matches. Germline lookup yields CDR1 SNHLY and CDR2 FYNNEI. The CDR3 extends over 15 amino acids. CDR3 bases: TGTGCCAGCGGGGAGGGACCGAGGAACACCGGGGAGCTGTTTTTT. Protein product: CASGEGPRNTGELFF.

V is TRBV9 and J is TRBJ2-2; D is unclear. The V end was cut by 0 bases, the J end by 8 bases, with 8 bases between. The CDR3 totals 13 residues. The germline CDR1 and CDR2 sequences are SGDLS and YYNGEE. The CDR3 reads CASSVVQAGELFF. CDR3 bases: TGTGCCAGCAGCGTAGTGCAGGCAGGGGAGCTGTTTTTT.

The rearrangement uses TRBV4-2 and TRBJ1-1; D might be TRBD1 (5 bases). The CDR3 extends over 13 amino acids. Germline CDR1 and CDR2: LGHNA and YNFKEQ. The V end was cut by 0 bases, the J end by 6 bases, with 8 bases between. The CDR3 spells CASSQEGLAEAFF. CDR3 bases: TGTGCCAGCAGCCAAGAGGGACTTGCTGAAGCTTTCTTT.

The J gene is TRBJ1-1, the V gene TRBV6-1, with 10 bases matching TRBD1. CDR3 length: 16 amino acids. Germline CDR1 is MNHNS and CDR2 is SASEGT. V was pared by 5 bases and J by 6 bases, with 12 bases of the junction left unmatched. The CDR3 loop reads CASSSPPGQGTPEAFF. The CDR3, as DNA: TGTGCCAGCAGTTCGCCGCCGGGACAGGGGACTCCTGAAGCTTTCTTT.

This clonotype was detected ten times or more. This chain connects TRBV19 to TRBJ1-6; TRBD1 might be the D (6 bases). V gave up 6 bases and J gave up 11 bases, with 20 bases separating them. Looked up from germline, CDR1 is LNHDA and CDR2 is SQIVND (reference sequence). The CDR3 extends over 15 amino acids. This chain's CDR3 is CASSRAGTRYAPLHF. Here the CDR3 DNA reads TGTGCCAGTAGCCGAGCCGGGACACGGTATGCACCCCTCCACTTT.

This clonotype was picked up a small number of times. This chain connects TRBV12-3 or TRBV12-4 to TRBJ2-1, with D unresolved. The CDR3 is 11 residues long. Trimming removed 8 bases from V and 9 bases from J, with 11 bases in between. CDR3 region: CASEEKGEQFF. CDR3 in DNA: TGTGCCAGCGAAGAAAAGGGTGAGCAGTTCTTC.

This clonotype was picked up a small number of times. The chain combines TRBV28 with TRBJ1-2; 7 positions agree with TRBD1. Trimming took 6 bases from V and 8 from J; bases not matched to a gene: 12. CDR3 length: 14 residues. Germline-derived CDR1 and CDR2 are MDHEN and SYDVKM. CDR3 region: CASSPGGEGRGYTF. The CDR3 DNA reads TGTGCCAGCAGCCCAGGGGGGGAGGGGAGAGGCTACACCTTC.

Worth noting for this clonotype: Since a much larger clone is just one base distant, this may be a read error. This CDR3 reads CVSSIPGDSNQPQHF. CDR3 in DNA: TGTGTCAGCAGTATCCCAGGGGATAGCAATCAGCCCCAGCATTTT. The rearrangement joins TRBV28 to TRBJ1-5, with D tentatively TRBD1 (6 bases). This CDR3 has 15 amino acids. From germline, CDR1 is MDHEN and CDR2 SYDVKM. The full variable domain, with the rest looked up from reference TRBV28 and TRBJ1-5, is DVKVTQSSRYLVKRTGEKVFLECVQDMDHENMFWYRQDPGLGLRLIYFSYDVKMKEKGDIPEGYSVSREKKERFSLILESASTNQTSMYLCVSSIPGDSNQPQHFGDGTRLSIL.